A selection of T cell receptor beta chains follows, all from one sample in a study of T cells in lung cancer brain metastases. TCRdb keeps only in-frame clones here, not all; method: immunoSEQ multiplex PCR. The sample has 2,000 to 2,500 clones, about 90% seen once. Source material: tumor tissue from a brain metastasis. The receptors here all came from a man between 65 and 85 years old with non-small cell lung cancer that had spread to the brain. Both conserved end residues are part of each CDR3. The order of the fields is J gene, clone size, V gene, D gene, CDR3 protein, CDR3 DNA. The D gene is left open where the match is weak. Rows may omit the clone size; those that give it use once, few, many or a size class.

TRBJ2-3 few TRBV27 TRBD1 CASSSVGQGGTDTQYF TGTGCCAGCAGTTCCGTGGGACAGGGAGGGACAGATACGCAGTATTTT
TRBJ1-4 - TRBV7-5 - CARSSYRHREKLFF TGTGCCAGAAGCTCATACCGACACCGGGAAAAACTGTTTTTT
TRBJ2-2 once TRBV4-2 TRBD2 CASSRRIAGGLNTGELFF TGTGCCAGCAGCCGTCGAATAGCGGGGGGGTTGAACACCGGGGAGCTGTTTTTT
TRBJ2-5 - TRBV18 TRBD2 CASSPLLTSGQETQYF TGTGCCAGCTCACCCCTGTTGACTAGCGGGCAAGAGACCCAGTACTTC
TRBJ2-7 - TRBV11-2 - CASSPGREQYF TGTGCCAGCAGCCCGGGACGGGAGCAGTACTTC
TRBJ1-5 - TRBV19 - CASSGLTGNQPQHF TGTGCCAGTAGTGGGCTCACAGGGAACCAGCCCCAGCATTTT
TRBJ2-3 - TRBV7-8 - CASSLVRSGDTQYF TGTGCCAGCAGCTTAGTACGATCGGGGGATACGCAGTATTTT
TRBJ2-2 - TRBV7-2 - CASSLKGTGELFF TGTGCCAGCAGCTTAAAGGGGACCGGGGAGCTGTTTTTT
TRBJ2-7 - TRBV30 - CAWSVGEVRQYF TGTGCCTGGAGTGTTGGAGAAGTCAGGCAGTACTTC
TRBJ2-3 - TRBV9 - CASSPRGGWIGDTQYF TGTGCCAGCAGCCCCAGGGGAGGGTGGATAGGGGATACGCAGTATTTT
TRBJ1-4 - TRBV7-2 - CASGGGLKEKLFF TGTGCCAGCGGGGGGGGGCTAAAAGAAAAACTGTTTTTT
TRBJ2-7 - TRBV6-1 - CASSEDPSGVYEQYF TGTGCCAGCAGTGAGGACCCCTCGGGGGTCTACGAGCAGTACTTC
TRBJ2-1 - TRBV5-1 TRBD2 CASSQSGSSYNEQFF TGCGCCAGCAGCCAAAGCGGGAGCTCCTACAATGAGCAGTTCTTC
TRBJ2-7 - TRBV27 TRBD1 CASSPWTGGTTFLYEQYF TGTGCCAGCAGTCCCTGGACAGGGGGCACTACCTTCCTCTACGAGCAGTACTTC
TRBJ1-1 once TRBV29-1 - CSVEHWGEDYTEAFF TGCAGCGTTGAACATTGGGGGGAGGATTACACTGAAGCTTTCTTT
TRBJ2-1 - TRBV20-1 - CSARLDEQFF TGCAGTGCTAGATTGGATGAGCAGTTCTTC
TRBJ1-2 - TRBV6-5 TRBD1 CASSTGGYGYTF TGTGCCAGCAGCACAGGGGGCTATGGCTACACCTTC
TRBJ2-7 - TRBV7-2 TRBD1 CASSLGGGAIYEQYF TGTGCCAGCAGCTTAGGAGGGGGCGCGATCTACGAGCAGTACTTC
TRBJ2-1 - TRBV5-4 - CASSLDRSYSYNEQFF TGTGCCAGCAGCTTGGATAGGTCCTATTCCTACAATGAGCAGTTCTTC
TRBJ2-5 - TRBV7-7 - CASSQTGNQETQYF TGTGCCAGCAGCCAAACAGGGAACCAAGAGACCCAGTACTTC
TRBJ1-5 - TRBV19 - CASERGGGQPQHF TGTGCCAGCGAGAGGGGTGGAGGTCAGCCCCAGCATTTT
TRBJ2-5 - TRBV4-3 - CASSPGVGETQYF TGCGCCAGCAGCCCAGGGGTGGGGGAGACCCAGTACTTC
TRBJ1-3 - TRBV2 - CASSEERGASGNTIYF TGTGCCAGCAGTGAAGAAAGGGGAGCGAGTGGAAACACCATATATTTT